The rows below give T cell receptor beta chains drawn from one sample of a study of a mutant IDH1 vaccine in newly diagnosed glioma. Repertoires were generated with immunoSEQ multiplex PCR, while TCRdb's copy carries only in-frame clones and drops some. Of some 120,000 clones listed, just under 80% were seen once; the top ten hold 5% to 7%. These receptors' targets are unknown. Sequences were derived from PBMCs, sampled from a glioma patient whose treatment included an IDH1 peptide vaccine. These receptors were obtained from a man aged 35 to 55 with glioma. Both conserved end residues are trimmed from each CDR3. Fields, in order: V gene, J gene, D gene, CDR3 protein. The D gene is left open where the match is weak.

V: TRBV6-6; J: TRBJ1-3; D: .; CDR3: ASSPRGAYGNTIY
V: TRBV7-8; J: TRBJ2-2; D: .; CDR3: ASVLTGPNTGELF
V: TRBV18; J: .; D: TRBD1; CDR3: ASSRTGGEQY
V: TRBV7-9; J: TRBJ2-1; D: TRBD2; CDR3: ASSPGGAGYYEQF
V: TRBV6-1; J: TRBJ2-2; D: TRBD2; CDR3: ASSSLAGFTGELF
V: TRBV6-1; J: TRBJ2-3; D: .; CDR3: ASSELGPQY
V: TRBV15; J: TRBJ1-5; D: .; CDR3: ATSRGDNQPQH
V: TRBV5-1; J: TRBJ1-2; D: .; CDR3: ASSLRVAPYGYT
V: TRBV5-6; J: TRBJ2-5; D: TRBD1; CDR3: ASSWDSNQETQY
V: TRBV10-3; J: TRBJ1-1; D: TRBD1; CDR3: AIRTGRNTEAF
V: TRBV15; J: TRBJ1-1; D: .; CDR3: ATSRATGHEAF
V: TRBV5-1; J: TRBJ1-2; D: .; CDR3: ASSLDTSPYGYT
V: TRBV7-9; J: TRBJ2-7; D: TRBD1; CDR3: ASSRSGTGPHEQY
V: TRBV7-3; J: TRBJ2-2; D: TRBD2; CDR3: ASSPLPAGTGELF
V: TRBV5-1; J: TRBJ2-2; D: .; CDR3: ASSLGGATGELF
V: TRBV7-9; J: TRBJ1-5; D: .; CDR3: ASSLGGGGRDLSNQPQH
V: TRBV10-3; J: TRBJ1-3; D: .; CDR3: AISGGNSGNTIY
V: TRBV4-1; J: TRBJ1-1; D: .; CDR3: ASSHLTQNTEAF
V: TRBV9; J: TRBJ2-2; D: TRBD1; CDR3: ASRARQGETGELF
V: TRBV27; J: TRBJ1-6; D: TRBD1; CDR3: ASSSLGQGGSPLH
V: TRBV7-9; J: TRBJ2-1; D: .; CDR3: ASTNKTLTQF
V: TRBV6-1; J: TRBJ2-1; D: .; CDR3: ASSEGPSYNEQF
V: TRBV21-1; J: TRBJ2-1; D: .; CDR3: ASSKAEGKDNEQF
V: TRBV15; J: TRBJ1-5; D: .; CDR3: ATSRDSVYSNQPQH
V: TRBV5-4; J: TRBJ2-7; D: .; CDR3: ASSFVSSYEQY
V: TRBV2; J: TRBJ1-2; D: .; CDR3: ASTQEGGSGYT
V: TRBV4-2; J: TRBJ2-2; D: .; CDR3: ASSQVVSAGELF
V: TRBV5-1; J: TRBJ1-2; D: .; CDR3: ASRQSPNYGYT
V: TRBV28; J: TRBJ2-5; D: TRBD1; CDR3: ASRGQIQETQY
V: TRBV11-2; J: TRBJ2-7; D: .; CDR3: ASNGIGPHEQY
V: TRBV4-3; J: TRBJ2-7; D: TRBD2; CDR3: ASSQDLVSGGQY